This passage covers 29 T cell receptor beta chains from one sample sequenced in a study of long-term antiretroviral therapy in people with HIV. Survey-level immunoSEQ v3.0 assays were run. Profiled with immunoSEQ multiplex PCR; TCRdb holds only in-frame clones, not every one. This table holds tens of thousands of clones, around 83% found once. Here the sequenced sample was unsorted PBMCs, taken 0.4 years after starting antiretroviral therapy. The source is a man aged 18 to 35 with HIV.

This sequence joins TRBV19 and TRBJ2-1; 8 bases align to TRBD1. In germline, CDR1 is LNHDA, CDR2 SQIVND (reference sequence). The junction had 1 base not matched to a gene; V was cut back by 2 bases and J by 7 bases. CDR3 length: 13 residues. The CDR3 here is CASSIHRGNEQFF. The DNA of the CDR3 is TGTGCCAGTAGTATACACAGGGGGAATGAGCAGTTCTTC.

The J gene is TRBJ2-7, the V gene TRBV19; 7 bases fit TRBD2. The CDR3 sequence is 15 residues long. Trimming cost V 3 bases and J 0 bases; bases outside gene matches: 5. Per germline, CDR1 LNHDA and CDR2 SQIVND (reference sequence). The CDR3 bases are TGTGCCAGTAGTATCGGGGGGACTACCTCCTACGAGCAGTACTTC. It codes for CASSIGGTTSYEQYF.

The V gene is TRBV9, the J gene TRBJ2-7, with TRBD1 as a possible D gene (5 bases). In germline, CDR1 is SGDLS, CDR2 YYNGEE. CDR3 length equals 13 residues. Trimming left V 8 bases short and J 2 bases short, with 14 bases between. The CDR3 DNA is TGTGCCAGTGGTACAGGCCGACCCTACGAGCAGTACTTC. As protein: CASGTGRPYEQYF.

In its sample, this clone was seen a few times. The rearrangement joins TRBV4-1 to TRBJ2-7; TRBD2 aligns across 9 bases. The CDR3 spans 17 residues. The junction had 8 bases not matched to a gene; V was cut back by 0 bases and J by 2 bases. From germline, CDR1 is MGHRA and CDR2 YSYEKL. The CDR3 region is CASSQDGPSGDPYEQYF. DNA of the CDR3: TGCGCCAGCAGCCAAGATGGGCCTAGCGGGGATCCCTACGAGCAGTACTTC.

The chain recombines TRBV5-1 with TRBJ2-7; 8 bases align to TRBD1. The CDR3 spans 17 residues. Germline CDR1 and CDR2: SGHRS and YFSETQ. V lost 0 bases, J lost 1 base, and 9 bases stayed unmatched. CDR3 nucleotide sequence: TGCGCCAGCAGCTTGGGCCGTGGGGACAGGTCTTCCTACGAGCAGTACTTC. It encodes CASSLGRGDRSSYEQYF.

The chain is built from TRBV7-9 and TRBJ2-3; D is undetermined. V was clipped by 5 bases and J by 6 bases, with 6 bases between them. This CDR3 is 11 amino acids long. Per germline, CDR1 SEHNR and CDR2 FQNEAQ (reference sequence). The CDR3 spells CASSQADTQYF. The CDR3 bases are TGTGCCAGCAGCCAAGCGGATACGCAGTATTTT. Complete variable domain (other parts from reference TRBV7-9 and TRBJ2-3): DTGVSQNPRHKITKRGQNVTFRCDPISEHNRLYWYRQTLGQGPEFLTYFQNEAQLEKSRLLSDRFSAERPKGSFSTLEIQRTEQGDSAMYLCASSQADTQYFGPGTRLTVL.

This chain connects TRBV4-1 to TRBJ1-4, with D tentatively TRBD1 (5 bases). Trimming removed 4 bases from V and 8 bases from J, with 14 bases in between. This CDR3 spans 14 amino acids. The germline gives CDR1 MGHRA, CDR2 YSYEKL. The CDR3 DNA follows: TGCGCCAGCAGCCCCGTAGGGGCCAGGGAAAAACTGTTTTTT. Translating it yields CASSPVGAREKLFF.

The chain joins TRBV19 to TRBJ1-1; D ambiguous. From germline, CDR1 is LNHDA and CDR2 SQIVND (reference sequence). The length of the CDR3 is 13 residues. The germline V and J ends were trimmed by 5 bases and 2 bases, with 9 bases remaining between them. The CDR3 is CASSLTDNTEAFF. CDR3 DNA sequence: TGTGCCAGTAGTCTAACAGATAACACTGAAGCTTTCTTT.

The rearrangement uses TRBV7-6 and TRBJ2-1; D ambiguous. The CDR3 spans 13 residues. V lost 8 bases to trimming and J lost 0 bases, with 8 bases between them. CDR1 and CDR2 from the germline V gene are SGHVS and FNYEAQ. CDR3 nucleotides: TGTGCCAGCGCGGAATTCTCCTACAATGAGCAGTTCTTC. The encoded protein is CASAEFSYNEQFF.

The V and J genes are TRBV25-1 and TRBJ2-2, with D hard to call. The V gene lost 8 bases and the J gene lost 8 bases, with 6 bases spanning the gap. The CDR3 totals 10 residues. The germline CDR1 and CDR2 sequences are MGHDK and SYGVNS. The CDR3 spells CASLGGELFF. CDR3 sequence (DNA): TGTGCCAGCTTGGGGGGGGAGCTGTTTTTT.

This clone turned up a few times. J is TRBJ1-2 and V is TRBV4-1; possible D gene TRBD1, 6 bases. V was trimmed by 2 bases and J by 4 bases, leaving 14 bases between them. The CDR3 covers 15 residues. CDR1 and CDR2 (germline): MGHRA, YSYEKL. CDR3 sequence (DNA): TGCGCCAGCAGCCAAACAGCAGGGGAAGGCTATGGCTACACCTTC. This codes for CASSQTAGEGYGYTF.

This sequence joins TRBV5-1 and TRBJ2-5; D is uncertain. This CDR3 is built from 13 residues. Germline V lookup: CDR1 SGHRS, CDR2 YFSETQ. V lost 4 bases, J lost 5 bases, and 12 bases lay in between. CDR3 residues: CASSQYPQETQYF. DNA of the CDR3: TGCGCCAGCAGCCAGTACCCCCAGGAGACCCAGTACTTC.

The V gene is TRBV6-6, the J gene TRBJ2-3; TRBD1 might be the D (6 bases). CDR3 length: 14 amino acids. Trimming shortened V by 4 bases and J by 2 bases, and 10 bases separated the two germline ends. Germline V gene sequence: CDR1 MNHNY, CDR2 SVGAGI (reference sequence). DNA of the CDR3: TGTGCCAGCAGTTTCGACAGGTACACAGATACGCAGTATTTT. Encoded protein: CASSFDRYTDTQYF.

The chain uses TRBV29-1 and TRBJ2-7; D call uncertain. Per germline, CDR1 SQVTM and CDR2 ANQGSEA. Between the trimmed V and J ends, which lost 3 bases and 4 bases, there was a span of 13 bases. The CDR3 is 13 residues long. The CDR3 loop reads CSVDVGGPYEQYF. CDR3 DNA sequence: TGCAGCGTTGATGTCGGCGGTCCGTACGAGCAGTACTTC.

The rearrangement uses TRBV18 and TRBJ1-6, with 7 bases identical to TRBD1. This CDR3 contains 15 residues. Germline V gene data show CDR1 as KGHSH and CDR2 as LQKENI. V lost 3 bases and J lost 5; bases outside the gene matches: 4. The CDR3 region has the DNA TGTGCCAGCTCACCCTCCGGGACAGATAATTCACCCCTCCACTTT. The encoded protein is CASSPSGTDNSPLHF.

This CDR3 reads CASSLMSSYNEQFF. For the CDR3, the DNA is TGCGCCAGCAGCTTGATGAGCTCCTACAATGAGCAGTTCTTC. This chain links TRBV5-1 with TRBJ2-1; D gene unclear. V lost 1 base and J lost 0, with 5 bases in between. CDR3 length: 14 residues. Germline assignment: CDR1 SGHRS and CDR2 YFSETQ.

CDR3 protein: CASSLVSGAITEAFF. In nucleotides, the CDR3 is TGTGCCAGCAGCTTAGTTTCAGGGGCGATCACTGAAGCTTTCTTT. The chain links TRBV7-2 to TRBJ1-1; D is possibly TRBD1 (6 bases). The CDR3 consists of 15 residues. V gave up 1 base and J gave up 4 bases, with 13 bases separating them. Germline loops: CDR1 SGHTA, CDR2 FQGNSA.

Here the CDR3 reads CASSYWDSGSNEQFF. For the CDR3, the DNA is TGTGCCAGCAGTTACTGGGATAGCGGGAGCAATGAGCAGTTCTTC. The rearrangement joins TRBV6-5 to TRBJ2-1, with 9 bases aligning to TRBD2. The CDR3 is 15 amino acids. After removal of 1 base from V and 6 bases from J, the junction contained 4 bases not matched to a gene. In germline, CDR1 is MNHEY, CDR2 SVGAGI.

The chain uses TRBV4-1 and TRBJ2-2; D is unresolved. Germline V gene sequence: CDR1 MGHRA, CDR2 YSYEKL. The CDR3 is 13 amino acids. Trimming took 2 bases from V and 3 from J, leaving 4 bases between them. CDR3 protein: CASSQLDTGELFF. The CDR3 nucleotides are TGCGCCAGCAGCCAATTGGACACCGGGGAGCTGTTTTTT.

This sequence joins TRBV5-1 and TRBJ2-7; 9 bases map to TRBD2. V was clipped by 3 bases and J by 5 bases; unmatched bases: 15. This CDR3 region has 17 residues. Germline assignment: CDR1 SGHRS and CDR2 YFSETQ. This chain's CDR3 is CASSSPAGAGGLNEQYF. In DNA, the CDR3 is TGCGCCAGCAGCTCACCCGCCGGAGCGGGGGGTCTCAACGAGCAGTACTTC.

This clone has a single count. This chain links TRBV27 with TRBJ1-2; TRBD1 aligns across 8 bases. The length of the CDR3 is 12 residues. CDR1 MNHEY and CDR2 SMNVEV come from the germline V gene (reference sequence). V was pared by 6 bases and J by 8 bases, with 5 bases of the junction left unmatched. The CDR3 here is CASRQGAWGYTF. CDR3 coding DNA: TGTGCCAGCAGGCAGGGGGCATGGGGCTACACCTTC.

This rearrangement joins TRBV11-2 to TRBJ1-1; D ambiguous. V dropped 8 bases and J dropped 0 bases, with 10 bases sitting between them. Germline V gene lookup returns CDR1 SGHAT and CDR2 FQNNGV. This CDR3 contains 13 residues. Here the CDR3 reads CASRISMNTEAFF. The DNA for the CDR3 is TGTGCCAGCCGAATTTCTATGAACACTGAAGCTTTCTTT.

This rearrangement joins TRBV19 to TRBJ1-1; 8 bases are a match to TRBD1. The CDR3 sequence is 17 residues long. Trimming cost V 4 bases and J 1 base; bases outside gene matches: 11. Per germline, CDR1 LNHDA and CDR2 SQIVND (reference sequence). The CDR3 protein is CASSTHLRTGPNTEAFF. The CDR3 DNA sequence: TGTGCCAGTAGTACACACCTAAGGACAGGGCCGAACACTGAAGCTTTCTTT. Complete variable domain (other parts from reference TRBV19 and TRBJ1-1): DGGITQSPKYLFRKEGQNVTLSCEQNLNHDAMYWYRQDPGQGLRLIYYSQIVNDFQKGDIAEGYSVSREKKESFPLTVTSAQKNPTAFYLCASSTHLRTGPNTEAFFGQGTRLTVV.

V usage is TRBV21-1 and J usage is TRBJ1-1. TRBV21-1 is a known pseudogene. The CDR3 has 14 residues. This CDR3 reads CASSKVSRRDEAFF. The CDR3, as DNA: TGTGCCAGCAGCAAAGTTAGCAGAAGGGATGAAGCTTTCTTT.

The chain employs TRBV11-3 and TRBJ2-2; maybe TRBD1 (5 bases). V lost 6 bases and J 10 bases, leaving 9 bases between the germline ends. Looked up from germline, CDR1 is SGHNT and CDR2 is YENEEA. The length of the CDR3 is 11 residues. The CDR3 DNA sequence: TGTGCCAGCAGAGGTGGGGCGGAGCTGTTTTTT. Its translation is CASRGGAELFF.

Details on this clone: Other DNA sequences in this sample translate to the same CDR3. This chain connects TRBV11-2 to TRBJ2-7, with D hard to call. The germline V and J ends were trimmed by 3 bases and 5 bases, with 8 bases remaining between them. This CDR3 is built from 12 residues. Germline CDR1 is SGHAT and CDR2 is FQNNGV. The CDR3 here is CASSFNRDEQYF. CDR3 bases: TGTGCCAGCAGCTTCAACAGAGACGAGCAGTACTTC.

V and J are TRBV7-9 and TRBJ2-2; D is ambiguous. V lost 7 bases to trimming and J lost 6 bases, with 15 bases between them. The CDR3 is 14 amino acids. Per the germline V gene, CDR1 is SEHNR and CDR2 is FQNEAQ (reference sequence). CDR3 protein: CASIPLVGAGELFF. CDR3 nucleotides: TGTGCCAGCATCCCTCTGGTAGGCGCCGGGGAGCTGTTTTTT.

This clone was recorded once. The V gene is TRBV6-6, the J gene TRBJ2-3; D remains ambiguous. The germline CDR1 and CDR2 sequences are MNHNY and SVGAGI (reference sequence). V was trimmed by 0 bases and J by 6 bases, leaving 4 bases between them. CDR3 length equals 12 residues. CDR3 nucleotide sequence: TGTGCCAGCAGTTACTCGGGGGATACGCAGTATTTT. As protein: CASSYSGDTQYF.

V and J are TRBV27 and TRBJ2-7; 9 nucleotides agree with TRBD1. The CDR3 contains 15 residues. Germline values: CDR1 MNHEY, CDR2 SMNVEV (reference sequence). The junction had 5 bases not matched to a gene; V was cut back by 5 bases and J by 0 bases. For the CDR3, the DNA is TGTGCCAGCAGTGCAGGGACAGGGTCCTCCTACGAGCAGTACTTC. This gives the protein CASSAGTGSSYEQYF.